Detailed here is one T cell receptor beta chain. The antigen is not known. Generated by immunoSEQ multiplex PCR, the TCRdb table keeps only in-frame clones and is missing some. The sample records about 130,000 clones, about 90% being singletons. The CDR3 totals 14 residues. CDR1 is GTSNPN, CDR2 SVGIG, per germline (reference sequence). V shed 5 bases and J shed 6 bases, with 20 bases lying between them. This record comes from a study of T cell responses to AZD1222 COVID-19 vaccine. Study-wide results and limits: Nearly half of unique spike-specific TCRs reportedly avoided B.1.351 and B.1.1.7 mutated regions. Samples come after the peak T cell response, not at day 14.

The source of this sequence is an adult in good health. The material was peripheral blood, obtained on day 0 of MenACWY control vaccination. This chain joins TRBV30 and TRBJ2-7, with a possible D match to TRBD1 (8 bases). The CDR3 nucleotides read TGTGCCTGGGGGGGGGACAGGCATACCTTCGAGCAGTACTTC. Amino acid sequence: CAWGGDRHTFEQYF.